The sequence of this T cell receptor (beta chain) was determined in a study of cytomegalovirus exposure and HLA in healthy donors. Points from the study as a whole: It was in a later analysis that TCR association rates were seen to vary by HLA locus, highest for DRB1 and lowest for HLA-C.

Use of 60 Vbeta and 13 Jbeta primers characterized the PCR. Method: immunoSEQ multiplex PCR; TCRdb's copy keeps in-frame clones and lacks some. Here the sample spans 110,000 to 150,000 clones, 77% being singletons. The CDR3 contains 20 residues. The V segment lost 0 bases and the J segment 0 bases; nucleotides outside the gene matches: 11. Germline V lookup: CDR1 LNHDA, CDR2 SQIVND (reference sequence). Regarding this clone: Its antigen is undetermined.

The J gene is TRBJ1-5, the V gene TRBV19; TRBD1 agrees at 10 bases. The sample taken for sequencing was PBMCs. This receptor was identified in a female donor in good health and CMV-seronegative. This CDR3 reads CASSIDTGTGAPHSNQPQHF. The CDR3 DNA reads as TGTGCCAGTAGTATAGATACCGGGACAGGGGCTCCCCATAGCAATCAGCCCCAGCATTTT.